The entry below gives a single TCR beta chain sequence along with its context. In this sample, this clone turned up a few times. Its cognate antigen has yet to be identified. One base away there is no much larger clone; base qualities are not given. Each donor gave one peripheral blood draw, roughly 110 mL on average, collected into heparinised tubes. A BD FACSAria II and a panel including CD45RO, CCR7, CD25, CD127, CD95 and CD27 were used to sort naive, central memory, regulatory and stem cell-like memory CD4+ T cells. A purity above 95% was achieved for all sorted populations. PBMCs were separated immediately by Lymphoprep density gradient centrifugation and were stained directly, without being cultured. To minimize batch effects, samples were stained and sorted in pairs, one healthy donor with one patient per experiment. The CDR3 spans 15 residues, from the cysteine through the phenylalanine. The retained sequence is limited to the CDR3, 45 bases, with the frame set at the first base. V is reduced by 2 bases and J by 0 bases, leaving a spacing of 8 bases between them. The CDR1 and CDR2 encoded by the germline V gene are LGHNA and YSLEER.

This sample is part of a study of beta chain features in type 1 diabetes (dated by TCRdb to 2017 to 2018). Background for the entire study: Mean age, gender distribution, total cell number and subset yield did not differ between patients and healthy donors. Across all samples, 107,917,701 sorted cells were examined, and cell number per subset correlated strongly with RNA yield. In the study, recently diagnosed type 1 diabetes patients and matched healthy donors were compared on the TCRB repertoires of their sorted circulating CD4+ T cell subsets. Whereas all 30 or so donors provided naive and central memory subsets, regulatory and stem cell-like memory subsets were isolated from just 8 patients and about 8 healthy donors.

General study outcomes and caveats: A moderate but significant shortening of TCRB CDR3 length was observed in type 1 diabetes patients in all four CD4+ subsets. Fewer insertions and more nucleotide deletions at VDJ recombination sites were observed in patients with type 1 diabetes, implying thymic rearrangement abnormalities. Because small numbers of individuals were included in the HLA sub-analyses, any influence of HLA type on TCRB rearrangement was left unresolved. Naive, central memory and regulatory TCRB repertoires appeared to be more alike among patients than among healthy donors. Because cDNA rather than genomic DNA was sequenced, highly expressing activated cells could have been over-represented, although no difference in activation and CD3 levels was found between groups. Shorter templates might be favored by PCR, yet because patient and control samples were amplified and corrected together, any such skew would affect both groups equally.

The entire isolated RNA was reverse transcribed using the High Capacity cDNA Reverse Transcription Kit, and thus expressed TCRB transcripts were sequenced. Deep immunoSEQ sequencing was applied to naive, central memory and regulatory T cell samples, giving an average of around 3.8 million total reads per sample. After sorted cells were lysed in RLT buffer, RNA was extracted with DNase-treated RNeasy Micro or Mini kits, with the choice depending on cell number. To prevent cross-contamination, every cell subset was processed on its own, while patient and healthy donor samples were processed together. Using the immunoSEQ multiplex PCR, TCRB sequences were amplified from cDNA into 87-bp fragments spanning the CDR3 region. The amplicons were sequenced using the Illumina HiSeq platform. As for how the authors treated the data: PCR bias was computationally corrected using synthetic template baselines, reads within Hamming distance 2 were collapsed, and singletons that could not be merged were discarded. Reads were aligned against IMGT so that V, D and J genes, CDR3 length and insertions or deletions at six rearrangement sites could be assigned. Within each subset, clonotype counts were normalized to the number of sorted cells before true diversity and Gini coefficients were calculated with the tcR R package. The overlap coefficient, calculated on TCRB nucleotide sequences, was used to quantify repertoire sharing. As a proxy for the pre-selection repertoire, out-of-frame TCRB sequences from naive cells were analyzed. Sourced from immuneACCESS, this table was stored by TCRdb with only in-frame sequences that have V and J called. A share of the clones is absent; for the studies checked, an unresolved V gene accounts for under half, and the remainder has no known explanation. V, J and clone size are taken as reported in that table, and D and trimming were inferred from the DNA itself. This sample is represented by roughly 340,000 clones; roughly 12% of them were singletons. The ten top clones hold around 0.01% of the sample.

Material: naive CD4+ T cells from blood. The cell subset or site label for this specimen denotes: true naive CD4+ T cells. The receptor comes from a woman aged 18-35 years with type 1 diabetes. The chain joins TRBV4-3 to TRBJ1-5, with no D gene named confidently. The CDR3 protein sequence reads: CASSQNSYSNQPQHF. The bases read TGCGCCAGCAGCCAAAACAGCTATAGCAATCAGCCCCAGCATTTT.